This T cell receptor (beta chain) was observed in a study of blood T cell repertoires in COVID-19 (dated by TCRdb to about 2020). A note on the overall study: Collaborator samples came from the United States, Italy and Spain and covered acute and convalescent phases of COVID-19. Where available, HLA class I and class II types were obtained from metadata supplied by the sample provider rather than from assay-based typing. The samples were drawn from two sources: the first 160 participants of the ongoing ImmuneRACE study, and 1,000 to 1,500 subjects contributed by 6 global collaborators. A de-identified subject ID, COVID-19 status, age in years and sex were almost always included in the sample metadata. The prospective study material was composed of cDNA or gDNA derived from T cells, B-cell-depleted T cells, or PBMCs. Deeply sampled blood TCRbeta repertoires from subjects exposed to, actively infected with, or recovered from COVID-19 were included in the dataset. The repertoires were made available in a free public database intended to serve as a resource for research on the immune response to SARS-CoV-2.

What the work shows at the level of the full study, not this receptor alone: The quantity of clinical and demographic metadata differed by source and by participant and was supplied without curation.

Reading the germline V gene (reference sequence) gives CDR1 LNHDA and CDR2 SQIVND. V was cut back by 5 bases and J by 11 bases, leaving a gap of 9 bases between them. The cysteine opens and the phenylalanine closes a CDR3 of 10 amino acids. The DNA shown is the 30-base CDR3, in frame from base 1. TCRbeta CDR3 regions were amplified from genomic DNA by means of the immunoSEQ Assay, a bias-controlled multiplex PCR. In the authors' own workflow: The number of nucleated cells in each sample was estimated by amplification of reference gene primers within the assay. To quantify the absolute abundance of each unique TCRbeta CDR3 rearrangement, sequence reads were collapsed and filtered. For each sample, productive Simpson clonality was calculated by taking the square root of Simpson's diversity index across productive rearrangements. Imported from immuneACCESS, the table was reduced by TCRdb to in-frame sequences with V and J called. These copies leave out some clones; in studies compared against another copy, an unresolved V gene accounts for under half, and the cause of the remainder is not known. That table is the source of V, J and clone size, and D and trimming were worked out from the DNA. Present in this sample are tens of thousands of clones, about 89% of which were seen just once. The biggest ten clones account for around a sixth of the sample.

This clone came up a few times. The antigen it binds to is not known. No per-base quality is available; no much larger clone lies one base away. The collaborating institutions used their own protocols to collect whole blood in K2EDTA tubes. For TCRbeta analysis, collaborators shipped samples in one of three forms: frozen whole blood, isolated PBMCs, or DNA extracted from either of those sample types. This chain joins TRBV19 to TRBJ1-2, with an unclear D gene assignment. The sequence derives from a man in his fifties or sixties with active or convalescent COVID-19. Sequenced input: peripheral blood. The DNA reads TGTGCCAGTAGTCACGGTTCTTACACCTTC. This yields the protein CASSHGSYTF.